This TCR beta chain was profiled in a study of blood T cell repertoires in COVID-19. The protocol was immunoSEQ multiplex PCR, while the TCRdb copy is restricted to in-frame clones and leaves out a portion. There are 83,000 or so clones in the sample; around 87% occur only once, and 8% lies in the top ten. The sample consisted of peripheral blood. This TCR came from a man at least 80 years old with active or convalescent COVID-19.

Here the CDR3 reads CASSLLTGINYGYTF. As DNA, the CDR3 is TGTGCCAGCAGTTTACTGACAGGGATCAACTATGGCTACACCTTC. This chain joins TRBV28 and TRBJ1-2, with 7 bases fitting TRBD1. This CDR3 comprises 15 residues. V lost 2 bases and J lost 2; bases outside the gene matches: 5. Germline V gene lookup returns CDR1 MDHEN and CDR2 SYDVKM.